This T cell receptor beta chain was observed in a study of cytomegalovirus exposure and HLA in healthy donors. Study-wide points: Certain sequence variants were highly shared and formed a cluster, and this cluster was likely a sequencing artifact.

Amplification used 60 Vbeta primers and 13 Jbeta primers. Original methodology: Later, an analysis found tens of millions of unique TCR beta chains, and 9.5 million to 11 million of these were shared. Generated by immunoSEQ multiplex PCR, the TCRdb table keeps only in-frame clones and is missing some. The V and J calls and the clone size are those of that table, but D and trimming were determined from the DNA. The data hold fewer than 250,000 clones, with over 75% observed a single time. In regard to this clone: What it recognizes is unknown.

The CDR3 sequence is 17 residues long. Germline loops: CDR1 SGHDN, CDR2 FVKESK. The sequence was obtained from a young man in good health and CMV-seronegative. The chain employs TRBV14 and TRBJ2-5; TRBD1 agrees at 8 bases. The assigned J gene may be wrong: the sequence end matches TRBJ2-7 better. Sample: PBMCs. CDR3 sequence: CASSQDRRRDRIYEQYF. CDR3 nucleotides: TGTGCCAGCAGCCAAGATCGGCGCCGGGACAGGATTTACGAGCAGTACTTC.